The clone carrying this T cell receptor beta chain is classed as large (0.1 to 1%) by frequency. This CDR3 is 15 amino acids long. Germline V gives CDR1 SGHVS, CDR2 FQNEAQ. The record originates from a study of T cells in severe cutaneous drug reactions. TCR subtype-specific primers in iRepertoire multiplex PCR prepared libraries for bulk and single-cell sequencing. TCRdb processed the multiplex PCR reads again and assigns one entry to each CDR3 protein, with no DNA. The table gives roughly 7,000 distinct CDR3 sequences; the top ten clones make up around 30% of it. Carbamazepine had induced Stevens-Johnson syndrome or toxic epidermal necrolysis in the sequenced donors.

The V call is TRBV7-8, the J call TRBJ2-1; the D call of TRBD1 rests on TCRdb alone, since no DNA is present to check it. Specimen: cells from a skin blister. This sequence was found in a human donor with toxic epidermal necrolysis, a severe cutaneous drug reaction. The CDR3 region is CASSLGTGPGNEQFF.